This T cell receptor beta chain was captured by sequencing in a study of vaccination and CD4 T cells after COVID-19 (dated 2022 in TCRdb). With respect to the entire study: Six males and four females were included in the convalescent cohort, with two Hispanic individuals, seven Caucasians, two Asians and one multiracial person represented. Two doses of either the Pfizer-BioNTech BNT162b2 vaccine (n=8) or the Moderna mRNA-1273 vaccine (n=2) were administered to participants. Post-COVID blood samples were collected from convalescent patients a median of roughly 100 days after diagnosis, with a range of roughly 30 to 161 days. Post-vaccine blood samples were obtained a median of around 74 days after the second vaccine dose, with a range of 14 to 241 days. For stimulating the cultures, overlapping spike peptide pools were used, derived from SARS-CoV-2 as well as from the common cold coronaviruses HCoV-NL63, HCoV-OC43 and HCoV-229E. Control cultures used a CEFX viral epitope pool as positive control, an HIV-1 Nef peptide pool as negative control, or no peptide. In 10 COVID-19 convalescent patients and a handful of infection-naive healthy vaccine recipients, the spike-specific CD4+ TCR repertoire before mRNA vaccination was compared with the repertoire after mRNA vaccination. Beyond this particular receptor, the publication reports: Of the vaccine-specific clones found in convalescent patients, nearly all (304 of 307) were mono-reactive for SARS-CoV-2 spike instead of being cross-reactive with common cold coronaviruses. The study included relatively few convalescent patients and did not analyze early timepoints after natural infection. Although the median number of SARS-CoV-2-reactive clonotypes went up from roughly 19 after infection to 35 to 40 after vaccination, the increase was not significant. In convalescent patients, a median 86.3% of post-vaccine SARS-CoV-2-reactive clones were detected only after vaccination, and vaccine-specific priming was suggested by this finding.

The germline V gene encodes CDR1 DFQATT and CDR2 SNEGSKA (reference sequence). The junction shows trimming of 2 bases on V and 8 bases on J, and the gene matches do not reach 4 bases of it. The CDR3 measures 13 amino acids from cysteine to phenylalanine. Only CDR3 DNA is held: 39 bases, read in frame from base 1. Libraries were built with PCR. DNA from cultured CD4+ T cells underwent TCR sequencing with the Oncomine TCR Beta short-read assay at the Johns Hopkins FTIC core. Genomic DNA was extracted from the cultured CD4+ T cells with the QIAamp micro DNA kit. Oncomine TCR Beta libraries from cultured CD4+ T cells were pooled using unique dual indexes and sequenced on an Illumina iSeq 100. Under the source paper's analysis protocol: Non-productive sequences were filtered out, and CDR3s that did not start with C, did not end with F or W, or were shorter than 7 amino acids were discarded. Antigen-specific clonotypes were identified with the MANAFEST web application by comparing peptide-stimulated wells with reference and other culture wells. Positive clones required FDR below 0.05, an odds ratio above 5, and productive frequency above 0.1% in at least two of three replicate wells. Cross-reactive clonotypes were defined as significantly expanded in both SARS-CoV-2 spike wells and at least one common cold coronavirus spike condition. Using R version 3.6.1, CDR3 homology was evaluated through Levenshtein distances (stringdist) along with unrooted phylogenetic trees (ape). TCRdb applied fastp at Q25 and MiXCR to the public reads, then kept only in-frame beta chains. Here each entry gathers all rows of one CDR3 protein and keeps the most common genes and DNA. These V and J calls originate from TCRdb's pipeline instead of the authors' own analysis. This sample has tens of thousands of distinct CDR3 sequences in its table, and about 50% of those were observed once. The ten biggest clones cover 25% to 30% of the sample.

A note on this clonotype: What antigen it recognizes has not been identified. No much larger clonotype is one base removed from it; base qualities were not supplied.

Taken with the paper, the label for treatment or condition translates to: roughly 10-day PBMC culture with coronavirus spike peptide pools or control peptides (ViraFEST assay). The ViraFEST assay was used in the study, in which antigen-specific T cells were expanded with peptide pools and expanded clonotypes were subsequently identified by TCR sequencing. Negative nucleocapsid antibody tests taken both before and after vaccination confirmed that the healthy vaccine recipients had no prior SARS-CoV-2 infection. Each well held roughly 2 million PBMCs cultured in IMDM containing about 5% human AB serum and approximately 9.4 IU/ml IL-2, with 10 ug/ml peptide pools added. Half of the culture medium was replaced with fresh IL-2-containing medium on days 3 and 7. CD4+ T cells were isolated after roughly 9 days of culture through negative selection using the EasySep CD4+ T cell isolation kit. Ficoll-Paque Plus gradient centrifugation was used to isolate PBMCs from whole blood, and the isolated PBMCs were then either used fresh or cryopreserved at -140C. Culture conditions were generally each tested in triplicate wells.

This receptor was identified in a human donor who received a COVID-19 vaccine. The sequencing used CD4+ T cells from blood, cultured in vitro, collected before SARS-CoV-2 vaccination. The chain uses TRBV20-1 and TRBJ2-2, with 8 bases aligning to TRBD2. In nucleotide form, the sequence is TGCAGTGCTAGATGGCAGCGGGGGGGGGAGCTGTTTTTT. This sequence encodes CSARWQRGGELFF.